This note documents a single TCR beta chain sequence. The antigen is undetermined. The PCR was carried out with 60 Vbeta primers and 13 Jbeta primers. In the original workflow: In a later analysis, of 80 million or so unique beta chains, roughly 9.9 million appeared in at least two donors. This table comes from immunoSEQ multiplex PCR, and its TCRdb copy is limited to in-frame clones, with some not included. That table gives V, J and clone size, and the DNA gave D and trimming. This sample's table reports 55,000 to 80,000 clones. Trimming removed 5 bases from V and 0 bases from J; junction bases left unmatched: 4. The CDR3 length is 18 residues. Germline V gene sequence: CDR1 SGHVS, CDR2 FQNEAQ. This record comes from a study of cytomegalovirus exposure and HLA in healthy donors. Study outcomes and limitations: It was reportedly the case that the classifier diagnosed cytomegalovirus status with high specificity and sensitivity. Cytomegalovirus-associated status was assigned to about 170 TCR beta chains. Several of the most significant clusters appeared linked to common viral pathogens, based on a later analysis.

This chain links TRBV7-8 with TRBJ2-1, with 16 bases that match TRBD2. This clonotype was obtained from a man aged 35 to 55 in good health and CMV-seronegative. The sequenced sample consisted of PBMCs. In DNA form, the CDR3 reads TGTGCCAGCAGCGCGGGACTAGCGGGGGGGAGCTCCTACAATGAGCAGTTCTTC. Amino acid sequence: CASSAGLAGGSSYNEQFF. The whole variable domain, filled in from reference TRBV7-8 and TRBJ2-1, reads GAGVSQSPRYKVAKRGQDVALRCDPISGHVSLFWYQQALGQGPEFLTYFQNEAQLDKSGLPSDRFFAERPEGSVSTLKIQRTQQEDSAVYLCASSAGLAGGSSYNEQFFGPGTRLTVL.